The 23 T cell receptor beta chains given below trace back to one sample, sequenced in a study of Ad26.COV2.S vaccination and SARS-CoV-2 variants. Sequencing was performed with immunoSEQ multiplex PCR; in TCRdb, only in-frame clones are kept and a portion is missing. The sample has roughly 700,000 clones, around 92% seen once. As to treatment: 19 received Ad26.COV2.S at low or high dose, single or two shots; several received placebo; per-sample allocation not given. Samples analyzed were those drawn on day 63 after the first vaccine or placebo injection. This specimen consisted of peripheral blood, obtained in a trial of Ad26.COV2.S vaccine versus placebo. The receptors were sampled from a person aged 18-65 years who received the Ad26.COV2.S COVID-19 vaccine or a placebo.

This clone was seen once. The chain recombines TRBV5-1 with TRBJ2-3; 8 bases map to TRBD1. J lost 8 bases, V lost 4 bases, and 6 bases had no gene match. Looked up from germline, CDR1 is SGHRS and CDR2 is YFSETQ. The CDR3 runs 13 residues. CDR3 in DNA: TGCGCCAGCAGCGTGGACAGGGAAGCTACGCAGTATTTT. It specifies CASSVDREATQYF.

V usage is TRBV5-1 and J usage is TRBJ2-3; D gene uncertain. CDR1 and CDR2 (germline): SGHRS, YFSETQ. Trimming removed 4 bases from V and 2 bases from J, with 14 bases in between. This CDR3 contains 15 residues. CDR3: CASSIIPENTDTQYF. Written as DNA, the CDR3 is TGCGCCAGCAGCATTATCCCCGAGAACACAGATACGCAGTATTTT. Complete variable domain (other parts from reference TRBV5-1 and TRBJ2-3): KAGVTQTPRYLIKTRGQQVTLSCSPISGHRSVSWYQQTPGQGLQFLFEYFSETQRNKGNFPGRFSGRQFSNSRSEMNVSTLELGDSALYLCASSIIPENTDTQYFGPGTRLTVL.

The J gene is TRBJ1-5, the V gene TRBV6-4; D unresolved. The germline V gene encodes CDR1 MRHNA and CDR2 SNTAGT. This CDR3 is built from 14 residues. V dropped 0 bases and J dropped 4 bases, with 7 bases sitting between them. For the CDR3, the DNA is TGTGCCAGCAGTGACTCGTACAGTAATCAGCCCCAGCATTTT. It specifies CASSDSYSNQPQHF.

The genes are TRBV30 and TRBJ2-2; unclear D gene. Germline V lookup: CDR1 GTSNPN, CDR2 SVGIG (reference sequence). V dropped 0 bases and J dropped 6 bases, with 14 bases sitting between them. This CDR3 region has 15 residues. The CDR3: CAWSVTAKPSGELFF. As DNA, the CDR3 is TGTGCCTGGAGTGTTACAGCCAAACCCTCCGGGGAGCTGTTTTTT.

This sequence joins TRBV6-1 and TRBJ2-4, with unresolved D. Germline V CDR1 and CDR2: MNHNS, SASEGT. Trimming stripped 0 bases from V and 0 bases from J, with 12 bases between. The CDR3 consists of 17 residues. The CDR3 DNA is TGTGCCAGCAGTGAAGCGCTGACTGACCTAGCCAAAAACATTCAGTACTTC. It encodes CASSEALTDLAKNIQYF.

This chain joins TRBV6-2 or TRBV6-3 and TRBJ2-1; no firm D call. There are 13 residues in the CDR3. With 2 bases removed from V and 6 bases from J, the gap between germline ends came to 8 bases. Germline V gene data show CDR1 as MNHEY and CDR2 as SVGEGT. The CDR3 DNA reads as TGTGCCAGCAGTTACGGCCTGTCCAATGAGCAGTTCTTC. This encodes CASSYGLSNEQFF.

The rearrangement uses TRBV19 and TRBJ2-7; no clear D gene. CDR3 length: 14 amino acids. Trimming took 5 bases from V and 2 from J, leaving 13 bases between them. Per the germline V gene, CDR1 is LNHDA and CDR2 is SQIVND (reference sequence). The CDR3 region has the DNA TGTGCCAGTAGTGCAGGCTCCCATCCCTACGAGCAGTACTTC. Translation: CASSAGSHPYEQYF. The whole variable domain, remainder taken from reference TRBV19 and TRBJ2-7, is DGGITQSPKYLFRKEGQNVTLSCEQNLNHDAMYWYRQDPGQGLRLIYYSQIVNDFQKGDIAEGYSVSREKKESFPLTVTSAQKNPTAFYLCASSAGSHPYEQYFGPGTRLTVT.

This chain links TRBV10-3 with TRBJ2-3, with a possible D match to TRBD1 (6 bases). Trimming stripped 6 bases from V and 1 base from J, with 14 bases between. CDR1 is ENHRY, CDR2 SYGVKD, per germline. The CDR3 has 15 residues. Here the CDR3 reads CAISLQGSGTDTQYF. CDR3 nucleotides: TGTGCCATCAGCCTACAGGGTAGCGGCACAGATACGCAGTATTTT.

The V and J genes are TRBV4-2 and TRBJ2-2, with 7 bases matching TRBD1. Losses at the gene ends were 0 bases for V and 3 bases for J; bases not matched to a gene: 10. There are 18 residues in the CDR3. Per germline, CDR1 LGHNA and CDR2 YNFKEQ. Here the CDR3 DNA reads TGTGCCAGCAGCCAAGATCCTGACAGGGCCCGGGACACCGGGGAGCTGTTTTTT. This gives the protein CASSQDPDRARDTGELFF.

The V call is TRBV7-9, the J call TRBJ1-1; D ambiguous. Germline CDR1 SEHNR, CDR2 FQNEAQ (reference sequence). V was trimmed by 2 bases and J by 0 bases, leaving 10 bases between them. The CDR3 is 15 residues long. The CDR3 region is CASSLRSGLNTEAFF. DNA of the CDR3: TGTGCCAGCAGCTTACGTAGCGGCCTGAACACTGAAGCTTTCTTT. Based on the CDR3 plus reference TRBV7-9 and TRBJ1-1, the full variable domain is DTGVSQNPRHKITKRGQNVTFRCDPISEHNRLYWYRQTLGQGPEFLTYFQNEAQLEKSRLLSDRFSAERPKGSFSTLEIQRTEQGDSAMYLCASSLRSGLNTEAFFGQGTRLTVV.

This rearrangement joins TRBV24-1 to TRBJ2-1, with 8 bases identical to TRBD1. This CDR3 region has 13 residues. The V gene's germline CDR1 is KGHDR and CDR2 SFDVKD. The V and J ends lost 9 bases and 4 bases, in that order; junction bases with no gene match: 4. CDR3 DNA sequence: TGTGCCACCGGGACAGGCCAATACAATGAGCAGTTCTTC. It specifies CATGTGQYNEQFF.

The rearrangement links TRBV5-4 to TRBJ2-1; TRBD2 matches 8 bases. With 4 bases clipped from V and 2 bases from J, the junction kept 5 bases outside the gene matches. The CDR3 is 15 amino acids. Germline CDR1 and CDR2: SGHNT and YYREEE (reference sequence). CDR3 in amino acids: CASSLSGTAYNEQFF. In nucleotides, the CDR3 is TGTGCCAGCAGCCTTAGCGGGACCGCCTACAATGAGCAGTTCTTC.

The chain links TRBV19 to TRBJ1-1; D not resolved. Germline values: CDR1 LNHDA, CDR2 SQIVND (reference sequence). The CDR3 sequence is 14 residues long. The V end was cut by 7 bases, the J end by 0 bases, with 12 bases between. CDR3 residues: CASKVGPMNTEAFF. The DNA of the CDR3 is TGTGCCAGTAAGGTCGGTCCGATGAACACTGAAGCTTTCTTT.

This chain joins TRBV10-1 and TRBJ1-5; D is possibly TRBD1 (5 bases). CDR1 WNHNN and CDR2 SYGVQD come from the germline V gene (reference sequence). This CDR3 is built from 17 residues. The germline V and J ends were trimmed by 3 bases and 2 bases, with 17 bases remaining between them. DNA for the CDR3: TGCGCCAGCAGTGACCTTTCGCAGGGTAAAGGCAATCAGCCCCAGCATTTT. Its translation: CASSDLSQGKGNQPQHF.

The CDR3: CASQGMAGELFF. The CDR3 DNA is TGTGCCTCCCAGGGGATGGCCGGGGAGCTGTTTTTT. The genes are TRBV30 and TRBJ2-2; D possibly corresponds to TRBD1 (6 bases). This CDR3 spans 12 amino acids. V lost 7 bases and J lost 6, with 12 bases in between. CDR1 GTSNPN and CDR2 SVGIG come from the germline V gene (reference sequence).

The chain combines TRBV7-3 with TRBJ2-1, with 8 bases matching TRBD1. The germline V gene encodes CDR1 SGHTA and CDR2 FQGTGA. The CDR3 runs 13 residues. V was pared by 4 bases and J by 9 bases, with 5 bases of the junction left unmatched. The CDR3 sequence is CASSSGQAGEQFF. The CDR3 nucleotides are TGTGCCAGCAGCTCGGGACAGGCGGGTGAGCAGTTCTTC.

The J gene is TRBJ2-2, the V gene TRBV4-3; TRBD1 is a possible D gene (7 bases). CDR1 is LGHNA, CDR2 YSLEER, per germline. The V end was cut by 5 bases, the J end by 0 bases, with 10 bases between. The CDR3 loop spans 15 amino acids. The chain's CDR3 is CASSAGQPNTGELFF. CDR3 nucleotides: TGCGCCAGCAGCGCGGGACAGCCGAACACCGGGGAGCTGTTTTTT.

This clone was seen more than once but under ten times. The chain uses TRBV5-4 and TRBJ1-1; D unresolved. This CDR3 spans 13 amino acids. CDR1 is SGHNT, CDR2 YYREEE, per germline (reference sequence). V shed 5 bases and J shed 1 base, with 9 bases lying between them. Here the CDR3 reads CASSFGPNTEAFF. DNA of the CDR3: TGTGCCAGCAGTTTTGGACCGAACACTGAAGCTTTCTTT.

This clone was counted once. The rearrangement joins TRBV30 to TRBJ1-1; weak D call: TRBD1 (6 bases). Trimming left V 5 bases short and J 5 bases short, with 15 bases between. Germline V gene lookup returns CDR1 GTSNPN and CDR2 SVGIG (reference sequence). This CDR3 has 13 amino acids. The CDR3, as DNA: TGTGCCTGGCTCCGGAGGGGGTCGACTGAAGCTTTCTTT. This sequence encodes CAWLRRGSTEAFF.

For the CDR3, the DNA is TGTGCCAGCAGAACGGTTGGTTCCGGCAATCAGCCCCAGCATTTT. It yields the protein CASRTVGSGNQPQHF. This chain uses TRBV7-2 with TRBJ1-5, with D uncertain. The CDR3 runs to 15 residues. Trimming stripped 6 bases from V and 2 bases from J, with 14 bases between. Per germline, CDR1 SGHTA and CDR2 FQGNSA.

The chain recombines TRBV5-5 with TRBJ2-7; 8 bases map to TRBD2. The ends lost 0 bases at V and 2 bases at J; junction bases unmatched: 1. The CDR3 is made up of 14 amino acids. Per germline, CDR1 SGHKS and CDR2 YYEKEE (reference sequence). As DNA, the CDR3 is TGTGCCAGCAGCTTGGTCGGGAGGGCCTACGAGCAGTACTTC. This sequence encodes CASSLVGRAYEQYF.

This clone was picked up one time. The chain couples TRBV24-1 to TRBJ2-7; D may be TRBD2 (5 bases). The germline V and J ends were trimmed by 9 bases and 6 bases, with 17 bases remaining between them. Germline V gene data show CDR1 as KGHDR and CDR2 as SFDVKD. The CDR3 is made up of 13 amino acids. The CDR3 DNA is TGTGCCACCCGGAGTGACACGGCGGGCGAGCAGTACTTC. This sequence encodes CATRSDTAGEQYF.

This clone occurred once. The chain combines TRBV29-1 with TRBJ1-3, with D unresolved. V was clipped by 4 bases and J by 2 bases, with 12 bases between them. Germline values: CDR1 SQVTM, CDR2 ANQGSEA. The CDR3 length is 14 residues. Here the CDR3 reads CSVGVTSTGNTIYF. DNA of the CDR3: TGCAGCGTTGGGGTCACCTCGACTGGAAACACCATATATTTT. The full variable domain, rest sourced from reference TRBV29-1 and TRBJ1-3, is SAVISQKPSRDICQRGTSLTIQCQVDSQVTMMFWYRQQPGQSLTLIATANQGSEATYESGFVIDKFPISRPNLTFSTLTVSNMSPEDSSIYLCSVGVTSTGNTIYFGEGSWLTVV.